This T cell receptor (beta chain) was sequenced for a study of beta chain features in type 1 diabetes. Study-wide results and limits: Although PCR might favor shorter templates, it would do so equally in patients and controls. Overrepresentation of cells with high TCR expression could result from cDNA sequencing.

The CDR3 totals 12 residues. V lost 2 bases and J lost 5, with 7 bases in between. Germline CDR1 KGHSH, CDR2 LQKENI. Expressed TCRB transcripts were sequenced because the entire RNA isolate underwent reverse transcription. Measured with immunoSEQ multiplex PCR; TCRdb has only the in-frame clones, and not every one. The sample carries a few hundred thousand clones, about 20% recorded once. This clone was detected only a few times. Its cognate antigen is unknown. V gene TRBV18 combines with J gene TRBJ2-7, with D unclear. Sequenced: naive CD4+ T cells from blood. The TCR comes from a woman aged 18-29 years in good health. The CDR3 here is CASSPTINEQYF. CDR3 nucleotide sequence: TGTGCCAGCTCACCAACTATAAACGAGCAGTACTTC.